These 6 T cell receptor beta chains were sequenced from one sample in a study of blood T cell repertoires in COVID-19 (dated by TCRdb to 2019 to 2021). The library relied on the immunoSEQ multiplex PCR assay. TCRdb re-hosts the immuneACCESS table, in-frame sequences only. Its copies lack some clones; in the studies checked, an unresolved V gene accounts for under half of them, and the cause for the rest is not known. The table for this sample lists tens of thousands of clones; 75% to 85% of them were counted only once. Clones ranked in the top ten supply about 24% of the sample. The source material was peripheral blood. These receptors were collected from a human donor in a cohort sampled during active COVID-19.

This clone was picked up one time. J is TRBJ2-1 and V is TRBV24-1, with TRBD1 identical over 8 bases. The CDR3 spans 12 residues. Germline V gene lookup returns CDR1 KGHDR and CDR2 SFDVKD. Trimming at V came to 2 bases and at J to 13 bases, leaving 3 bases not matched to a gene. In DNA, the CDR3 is TGTGCCACCAGTGATTCCGGGACAGGCCAGTTCTTC. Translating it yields CATSDSGTGQFF.

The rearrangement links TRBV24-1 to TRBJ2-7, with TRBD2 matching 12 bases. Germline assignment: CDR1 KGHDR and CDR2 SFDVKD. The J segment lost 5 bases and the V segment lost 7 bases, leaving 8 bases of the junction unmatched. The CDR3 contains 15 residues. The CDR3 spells CATRTLAGGAHEQYF. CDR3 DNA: TGTGCCACCAGAACCCTAGCGGGAGGGGCACACGAGCAGTACTTC.

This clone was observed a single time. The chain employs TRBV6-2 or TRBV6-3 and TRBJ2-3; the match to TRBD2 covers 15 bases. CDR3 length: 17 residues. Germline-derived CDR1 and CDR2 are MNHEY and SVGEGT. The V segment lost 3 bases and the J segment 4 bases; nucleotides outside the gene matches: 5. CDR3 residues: CASSYLGTSGRPDTQYF. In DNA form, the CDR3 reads TGTGCCAGCAGTTATCTCGGGACTAGCGGGAGGCCAGATACGCAGTATTTT.

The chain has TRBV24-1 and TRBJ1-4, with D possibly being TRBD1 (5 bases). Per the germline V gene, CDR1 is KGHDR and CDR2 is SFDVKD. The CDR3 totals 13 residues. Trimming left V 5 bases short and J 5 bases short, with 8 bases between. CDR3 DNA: TGTGCCACCAGTGTGGCAGGGAATGAAAAACTGTTTTTT. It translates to CATSVAGNEKLFF.

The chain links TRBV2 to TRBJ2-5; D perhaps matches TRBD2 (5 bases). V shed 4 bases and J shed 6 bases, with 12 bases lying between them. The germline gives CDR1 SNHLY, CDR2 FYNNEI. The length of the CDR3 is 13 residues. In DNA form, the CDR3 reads TGTGCCAGCAGTGCCGAGGGCCTAAAGACCCAGTACTTC. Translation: CASSAEGLKTQYF.

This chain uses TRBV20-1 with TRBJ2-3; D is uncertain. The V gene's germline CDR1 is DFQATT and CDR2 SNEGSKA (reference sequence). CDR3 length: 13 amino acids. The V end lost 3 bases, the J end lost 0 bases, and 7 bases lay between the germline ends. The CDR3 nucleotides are TGCAGTGCTAGTGACACTAGCACAGATACGCAGTATTTT. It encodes CSASDTSTDTQYF.